This entry lists 32 T cell receptor beta chains sequenced from one sample in a study of cytomegalovirus exposure and HLA in healthy donors. Both 60 Vbeta primers and 13 Jbeta primers went into the PCR. The repertoire was sequenced with immunoSEQ multiplex PCR; TCRdb's copy has only in-frame clones and lacks some. This sample has about 110,000 clones, with 65% to 80% found just once. The sample consisted of PBMCs. The receptors here all came from a female donor in good health and CMV-seropositive.

The chain has TRBV5-6 and TRBJ1-6; D not certain. The CDR3 length is 13 residues. Germline V CDR1 and CDR2: SGHDT, YYEEEE. Deletions cut 2 bases from V and 7 bases from J, with 7 bases between. CDR3 residues: CASSFPGNSPLHF. CDR3 nucleotides: TGTGCCAGCAGCTTCCCGGGGAATTCACCCCTCCACTTT.

This clone was seen once. V usage is TRBV6-6 and J usage is TRBJ2-2, with 10 bases that match TRBD1. J was trimmed by 5 bases and V by 10 bases; bases with no gene match: 7. The CDR3 runs 14 residues. Germline CDR1 is MNHNY and CDR2 is SVGAGI (reference sequence). The CDR3 sequence: CATRQGASTGELFF. The CDR3 DNA sequence: TGTGCCACCCGACAGGGGGCGTCAACCGGGGAGCTGTTTTTT.

The chain employs TRBV5-1 and TRBJ2-6; tentative D call: TRBD1 (6 bases). The CDR3 runs to 16 residues. The germline gives CDR1 SGHRS, CDR2 YFSETQ. The V end was cut by 2 bases, the J end by 0 bases, with 9 bases between. CDR3 nucleotide sequence: TGCGCCAGCAGCTTCAGGGGTAGCTCTGGGGCCAACGTCCTGACTTTC. Translated, it gives CASSFRGSSGANVLTF.

The rearrangement links TRBV9 to TRBJ2-1, with TRBD2 as a possible D gene (5 bases). Germline V gene data show CDR1 as SGDLS and CDR2 as YYNGEE. The CDR3 spans 15 residues. Trimming pared 7 bases from V and 0 bases from J, leaving 14 bases between. Here the CDR3 reads CASASDSSSYNEQFF. CDR3 DNA: TGTGCCAGCGCATCGGACTCCAGCTCCTACAATGAGCAGTTCTTC.

The chain uses TRBV11-1 and TRBJ2-5; TRBD1 matches at 8 bases. V was pared by 1 base and J by 4 bases, with 2 bases of the junction left unmatched. There are 14 residues in the CDR3. Germline loops: CDR1 SGHAT, CDR2 FQDESV (reference sequence). This chain's CDR3 is CASSLGQGTETQYF. CDR3 nucleotides: TGTGCCAGCAGCTTAGGACAGGGGACAGAGACCCAGTACTTC.

The chain joins TRBV4-2 to TRBJ2-3; 9 nucleotides align to TRBD1. Trimming at V came to 6 bases and at J to 4 bases, leaving 8 bases not matched to a gene. The CDR3 runs 15 residues. Germline assignment: CDR1 LGHNA and CDR2 YNFKEQ. The CDR3 sequence: CASRSPGQGADTQYF. The CDR3 DNA reads as TGTGCCAGCAGATCGCCGGGACAGGGCGCAGATACGCAGTATTTT.

This chain uses TRBV9 with TRBJ2-7; the D gene is possibly TRBD1 (7 bases). Looked up from germline, CDR1 is SGDLS and CDR2 is YYNGEE. The V end lost 0 bases, the J end lost 2 bases, and 12 bases lay between the germline ends. The CDR3 totals 15 residues. CDR3: CASSVGQGGAYEQYF. The CDR3 nucleotides are TGTGCCAGCAGCGTAGGACAGGGAGGCGCCTACGAGCAGTACTTC.

To note about this clone: At one end, the junction sequence differs from germline, possibly due to a read error. The chain recombines TRBV11-2 with TRBJ2-1; D remains ambiguous. Germline V lookup: CDR1 SGHAT, CDR2 FQNNGV. The CDR3 has 14 residues. The CDR3 DNA is TGTGCCAGCAGCCTAGAATCCCCAGTTCCTGAGCAGTTCTTC. Translation: CASSLESPVPEQFF.

In this sample, this clone turned up a few times. This chain connects TRBV19 to TRBJ1-6; possibly TRBD1 for D (6 bases). Deletions cut 7 bases from V and 4 bases from J, with 11 bases between. The CDR3 extends over 14 amino acids. The germline V gene has CDR1 LNHDA and CDR2 SQIVND (reference sequence). CDR3 bases: TGTGCCAGTAAGAACAGGGAGTATAATTCACCCCTCCACTTT. Encoded protein: CASKNREYNSPLHF.

This clone was picked up one time. This sequence joins TRBV7-9 and TRBJ2-5, with 10 bases that match TRBD2. Trimming cost V 1 base and J 5 bases; bases outside gene matches: 4. The germline V gene encodes CDR1 SEHNR and CDR2 FQNEAQ (reference sequence). The CDR3 sequence is 15 residues long. CDR3 nucleotides: TGTGCCAGCAGCTTAGAAGGGACTAGCGCGGAGACCCAGTACTTC. Amino acids: CASSLEGTSAETQYF.

V gene TRBV6-6 combines with J gene TRBJ1-3, with TRBD1 as a possible D gene (5 bases). Trimming shortened V by 8 bases and J by 2 bases, and 10 bases separated the two germline ends. CDR3 length: 13 residues. Germline lookup yields CDR1 MNHNY and CDR2 SVGAGI (reference sequence). This chain's CDR3 is CASGGAAGNTIYF. The CDR3, as DNA: TGTGCCAGCGGCGGGGCAGCTGGAAACACCATATATTTT.

CDR3 sequence (DNA): TGTGCCAGCAGTGGGTCGGGGTACGACTATGGCTACACCTTC. As protein: CASSGSGYDYGYTF. V and J are TRBV28 and TRBJ1-2, with no clear D. This CDR3 region has 14 residues. Between the trimmed V and J ends, which lost 5 bases and 3 bases, there was a span of 13 bases. The germline gives CDR1 MDHEN, CDR2 SYDVKM.

The chain couples TRBV29-1 to TRBJ1-2; TRBD1 might be the D (6 bases). Trimming pared 6 bases from V and 1 base from J, leaving 15 bases between. Germline V lookup: CDR1 SQVTM, CDR2 ANQGSEA. The CDR3 has 14 residues. The CDR3 DNA sequence: TGCAGCGTGGACTCCGGGACAATTAACTATGGCTACACCTTC. It codes for CSVDSGTINYGYTF.

The V gene is TRBV7-6, the J gene TRBJ2-2; 14 nucleotides line up with TRBD2. The trim removed 5 bases at V and 7 bases at J, leaving 3 bases unmatched. This CDR3 has 15 amino acids. CDR1 is SGHVS and CDR2 is FNYEAQ in the germline V gene. The CDR3 is CASSPGLAGDGELFF. The CDR3 region has the DNA TGTGCCAGCAGCCCGGGACTAGCGGGAGACGGGGAGCTGTTTTTT.

The chain couples TRBV9 to TRBJ2-3; the match to TRBD2 covers 12 bases. The junction had 8 bases not matched to a gene; V was cut back by 0 bases and J by 3 bases. The CDR3 covers 18 residues. Germline CDR1 and CDR2: SGDLS and YYNGEE. The CDR3 bases are TGTGCCAGCAGCGTAGGAGGGCTAGCGGGAGGGTTTACAGATACGCAGTATTTT. Protein: CASSVGGLAGGFTDTQYF.

The genes are TRBV7-8 and TRBJ2-5; the D gene is possibly TRBD2 (6 bases). The V gene's germline CDR1 is SGHVS and CDR2 FQNEAQ. Deletions cut 5 bases from V and 5 bases from J, with 21 bases between. This CDR3 is built from 16 residues. CDR3 sequence (DNA): TGTGCCAGCAGCCCCCGACCGGGACCTCGGGGGGAGACCCAGTACTTC. Translated, it gives CASSPRPGPRGETQYF.

This clone has a single count. The chain uses TRBV7-2 and TRBJ2-7, with D perhaps matching TRBD1 (6 bases). V dropped 1 base and J dropped 3 bases, with 10 bases sitting between them. The CDR3 totals 14 residues. Germline CDR1 SGHTA, CDR2 FQGNSA. In DNA form, the CDR3 reads TGTGCCAGCAGCTTAGGGGCAGGGGTCTACGAGCAGTACTTC. Encoded protein: CASSLGAGVYEQYF.

The genes are TRBV11-1 and TRBJ2-7, with D uncertain. Germline loops: CDR1 SGHAT, CDR2 FQDESV (reference sequence). Trimming pared 2 bases from V and 2 bases from J, leaving 10 bases between. This CDR3 is built from 14 residues. CDR3 amino acids: CASSLLESAYEQYF. CDR3 DNA sequence: TGTGCCAGCAGCTTACTAGAATCGGCCTACGAGCAGTACTTC.

This chain uses TRBV7-3 with TRBJ2-2; 14 nucleotides align to TRBD2. The V gene end was trimmed by 4 bases and the J gene end by 5 bases; junction bases not matched to a gene: 3. The CDR3 totals 16 residues. Germline CDR1 SGHTA, CDR2 FQGTGA. The CDR3 reads CASSSGLAGGTGELFF. CDR3 sequence (DNA): TGTGCCAGCAGCTCCGGACTAGCGGGAGGAACCGGGGAGCTGTTTTTT. The full variable domain, its missing parts supplied by reference TRBV7-3 and TRBJ2-2, is GAGVSQTPSNKVTEKGKYVELRCDPISGHTALYWYRQSLGQGPEFLIYFQGTGAADDSGLPNDRFFAVRPEGSVSTLKIQRTERGDSAVYLCASSSGLAGGTGELFFGEGSRLTVL.

The J gene is TRBJ1-2, the V gene TRBV7-9, with TRBD1 matching 8 bases. The CDR3 totals 14 residues. CDR1 SEHNR and CDR2 FQNEAQ come from the germline V gene (reference sequence). The junction had 7 bases not matched to a gene; V was cut back by 4 bases and J by 6 bases. The CDR3 sequence: CASSSQTGDDGYTF. The CDR3 DNA reads as TGTGCCAGCAGCTCCCAGACAGGGGATGATGGCTACACCTTC.

J is TRBJ2-1 and V is TRBV7-9; D call uncertain. CDR1 and CDR2 from the germline V gene are SEHNR and FQNEAQ (reference sequence). Trimming cost V 6 bases and J 7 bases, with 7 bases left between them. The CDR3 loop spans 11 amino acids. This CDR3 reads CASSSGNEQFF. The CDR3 region has the DNA TGTGCCAGCAGTTCCGGGAATGAGCAGTTCTTC.

The chain joins TRBV7-9 to TRBJ1-1; D call uncertain. V dropped 3 bases and J dropped 1 base, with 6 bases sitting between them. In germline, CDR1 is SEHNR, CDR2 FQNEAQ (reference sequence). The CDR3 runs 13 residues. CDR3 sequence reads: CASSFEWNTEAFF. The CDR3 nucleotides read TGTGCCAGCAGCTTCGAGTGGAACACTGAAGCTTTCTTT. Supplemented by reference TRBV7-9 and TRBJ1-1, the full variable domain reads DTGVSQNPRHKITKRGQNVTFRCDPISEHNRLYWYRQTLGQGPEFLTYFQNEAQLEKSRLLSDRFSAERPKGSFSTLEIQRTEQGDSAMYLCASSFEWNTEAFFGQGTRLTVV.

The genes are TRBV6-1 and TRBJ1-2; maybe TRBD1 (5 bases). Germline CDR1 MNHNS, CDR2 SASEGT. The CDR3 sequence is 13 residues long. V was pared by 8 bases and J by 7 bases, with 17 bases between. CDR3 in amino acids: CASEAIGVFGYTF. The CDR3 nucleotides read TGTGCCAGCGAGGCGATAGGGGTTTTTGGCTACACCTTC.

This clone occurred a few times. This chain connects TRBV6-6 to TRBJ1-3; TRBD1 might be the D (5 bases). Germline assignment: CDR1 MNHNY and CDR2 SVGAGI (reference sequence). This CDR3 region has 15 residues. Trimming cost V 5 bases and J 4 bases, with 15 bases left between them. This CDR3 is CASSPGGGKGNTIYF. CDR3 bases: TGTGCCAGCAGTCCTGGGGGGGGGAAGGGAAACACCATATATTTT.

The rearrangement uses TRBV11-1 and TRBJ2-7, with D possibly being TRBD1 (6 bases). The germline V and J ends were trimmed by 0 bases and 3 bases, with 12 bases remaining between them. This CDR3 is built from 15 residues. Germline loops: CDR1 SGHAT, CDR2 FQDESV (reference sequence). The CDR3 loop reads CASSLADSNFYEQYF. In DNA form, the CDR3 reads TGTGCCAGCAGCTTAGCGGACAGCAACTTCTACGAGCAGTACTTC. The whole variable domain, filled in from reference TRBV11-1 and TRBJ2-7, reads EAEVAQSPRYKITEKSQAVAFWCDPISGHATLYWYRQILGQGPELLVQFQDESVVDDSQLPKDRFSAERLKGVDSTLKIQPAELGDSAMYLCASSLADSNFYEQYFGPGTRLTVT.

The chain uses TRBV4-2 and TRBJ1-1, with a tentative D call TRBD1 (5 bases). CDR1 LGHNA and CDR2 YNFKEQ come from the germline V gene. The CDR3 consists of 15 residues. Trimming cost V 2 bases and J 11 bases, with 21 bases left between them. The CDR3 DNA reads as TGTGCCAGCAGCCAAAAGGGGTATGACCCGGGGGATGCTTTCTTT. As protein: CASSQKGYDPGDAFF.

V gene TRBV19 combines with J gene TRBJ2-7; D is perhaps TRBD2 (6 bases). There are 14 residues in the CDR3. Germline assignment: CDR1 LNHDA and CDR2 SQIVND (reference sequence). The V end was cut by 1 base, the J end by 3 bases, with 10 bases between. This chain's CDR3 is CASSIAGGSYEQYF. The CDR3 DNA follows: TGTGCCAGTAGTATAGCCGGGGGAAGCTACGAGCAGTACTTC. Together with reference TRBV19 and TRBJ2-7, the CDR3 gives the full variable domain: DGGITQSPKYLFRKEGQNVTLSCEQNLNHDAMYWYRQDPGQGLRLIYYSQIVNDFQKGDIAEGYSVSREKKESFPLTVTSAQKNPTAFYLCASSIAGGSYEQYFGPGTRLTVT.

This clone was seen only a few times. This rearrangement joins TRBV6-1 to TRBJ2-3; D not certain. V was clipped by 8 bases and J by 5 bases, with 11 bases between them. The CDR3 has 12 amino acids. Germline values: CDR1 MNHNS, CDR2 SASEGT. CDR3 in amino acids: CASGFVRDTQYF. Here the CDR3 DNA reads TGTGCCAGCGGTTTTGTTAGAGATACGCAGTATTTT.

J is TRBJ1-2 and V is TRBV7-9, with 11 bases fitting TRBD1. The trim removed 4 bases at V and 4 bases at J, leaving 11 bases unmatched. Germline V gene lookup returns CDR1 SEHNR and CDR2 FQNEAQ (reference sequence). The CDR3 covers 17 residues. Here the CDR3 DNA reads TGTGCCAGCAGCTCCGTCCGCCGGACAGGGGGCGGCTATGGCTACACCTTC. Its protein product is CASSSVRRTGGGYGYTF.

This clone was counted between two and nine times. The CDR3: CASSPPRDFGELFF. As DNA, the CDR3 is TGTGCCAGCAGTCCCCCGAGGGATTTCGGGGAGCTGTTTTTT. The genes are TRBV28 and TRBJ2-2, with D maybe TRBD2 (5 bases). The CDR3 is 14 amino acids. The ends were cut back, 5 bases at V and 7 bases at J, with 14 bases in the middle. CDR1 MDHEN and CDR2 SYDVKM come from the germline V gene.

The chain recombines TRBV27 with TRBJ2-1, with D maybe TRBD2 (5 bases). Germline V gives CDR1 MNHEY, CDR2 SMNVEV (reference sequence). The length of the CDR3 is 15 residues. DNA of the CDR3: TGTGTGCCAGCCGTGGTGTGTCGCGAGGGCAATGAGCAGTTCTTC. It encodes CVPAVVCREGNEQFF.

The CDR3 sequence is CASSLDLSSYNEQFF. CDR3 nucleotides: TGTGCCAGCAGCTTAGACCTATCCTCCTACAATGAGCAGTTCTTC. The V gene is TRBV11-3, the J gene TRBJ2-1; no clear D gene. This CDR3 spans 15 amino acids. Trimming removed 0 bases at V and 0 bases at J, with 6 bases between. The germline V gene has CDR1 SGHNT and CDR2 YENEEA.